Listed here are 9 T cell receptor beta chains from one sample, sequenced in a study of cytomegalovirus exposure and HLA in healthy donors. Researchers ran the PCR with 60 Vbeta and 13 Jbeta primers. Sequencing was performed with immunoSEQ multiplex PCR; in TCRdb, only in-frame clones are kept and a portion is missing. The sample records under 150,000 clones, 82% being singletons. The sample consisted of PBMCs. These receptors were collected from a woman aged 18-35 years in good health and CMV-seronegative.

This chain uses TRBV30 with TRBJ1-6; unclear D gene. Germline lookup yields CDR1 GTSNPN and CDR2 SVGIG (reference sequence). The CDR3 sequence is 13 residues long. Trimming took off 2 bases at V and 13 bases at J, with 15 bases between the two ends. CDR3 residues: CAWSPNAQDPLHF. The CDR3 nucleotides read TGTGCCTGGAGTCCTAACGCCCAAGATCCCCTCCACTTT.

V and J are TRBV9 and TRBJ1-1, with D maybe TRBD1 (5 bases). Trimming took off 3 bases at V and 4 bases at J, with 16 bases between the two ends. Germline values: CDR1 SGDLS, CDR2 YYNGEE. The CDR3 spans 15 residues. The CDR3 loop is CASSEWGGDGTEAFF. The CDR3 DNA sequence: TGTGCCAGCAGCGAATGGGGAGGGGATGGCACTGAAGCTTTCTTT.

The chain links TRBV11-3 to TRBJ1-1, with D possibly matching TRBD1 (6 bases). The CDR3 length is 14 residues. V lost 6 bases and J 1 base, leaving 12 bases between the germline ends. In germline, CDR1 is SGHNT, CDR2 YENEEA. Written as DNA, the CDR3 is TGTGCCAGCAGTGGGCGGGGGCGGAACACTGAAGCTTTCTTT. This translates into CASSGRGRNTEAFF.

This sequence joins TRBV5-1 and TRBJ1-1; 9 nucleotides line up with TRBD1. Trimming took 3 bases from V and 2 from J; bases not matched to a gene: 2. This CDR3 contains 14 residues. The germline gives CDR1 SGHRS, CDR2 YFSETQ. The CDR3: CASSWTGDNTEAFF. The CDR3 bases are TGCGCCAGCAGCTGGACAGGGGACAACACTGAAGCTTTCTTT.

The chain has TRBV4-1 and TRBJ2-1, with TRBD1 matching 8 bases. CDR1 is MGHRA and CDR2 is YSYEKL in the germline V gene. Trimming took 4 bases from V and 8 from J; bases not matched to a gene: 13. CDR3 length: 16 amino acids. This CDR3 reads CASSLTSQGALDEQFF. The CDR3 DNA follows: TGCGCCAGCAGCCTTACCTCTCAGGGGGCGTTGGATGAGCAGTTCTTC.

The rearrangement joins TRBV7-2 to TRBJ2-1; 7 bases line up with TRBD1. Germline V CDR1 and CDR2: SGHTA, FQGNSA. The CDR3 runs 15 residues. Trimming took 1 base from V and 5 from J; bases not matched to a gene: 5. For the CDR3, the DNA is TGTGCCAGCAGCTTAGTCCGGGACAGAGACAATGAGCAGTTCTTC. Its protein product is CASSLVRDRDNEQFF.

V and J are TRBV4-3 and TRBJ1-6; D is unresolved. Between the trimmed V and J ends, which lost 5 bases and 8 bases, there was a span of 10 bases. Germline V gene lookup returns CDR1 LGHNA and CDR2 YSLEER. The length of the CDR3 is 13 residues. DNA of the CDR3: TGCGCCAGCAGCTCGAAGCAAGATTCACCCCTCCACTTT. This translates into CASSSKQDSPLHF.

V and J are TRBV7-2 and TRBJ1-5; TRBD1 is a possible D gene (6 bases). The CDR3 runs to 14 residues. Germline lookup yields CDR1 SGHTA and CDR2 FQGNSA. Between the trimmed V and J ends, which lost 1 base and 11 bases, there was a span of 15 bases. CDR3 in amino acids: CASSLGAGEETQHF. CDR3 nucleotides: TGTGCCAGCAGCTTAGGGGCAGGGGAAGAAACCCAGCATTTT.

The V gene is TRBV18, the J gene TRBJ2-7; 8 bases agree with TRBD1. From germline, CDR1 is KGHSH and CDR2 LQKENI. The CDR3 is 15 amino acids. J gave up 5 bases and V 4 bases, and 10 bases lay outside the gene matches. This CDR3 is CASSLSGTGLNEQYF. CDR3 DNA sequence: TGTGCCAGCTCACTCTCCGGGACAGGACTAAACGAGCAGTACTTC.